This T cell receptor (beta chain) is drawn from a study of blood T cell repertoires in COVID-19. Study information: Donors in the United States, Italy and Spain gave samples during acute or convalescent COVID-19.

Across about two dozen US areas, participants ranged in age from about 18 to 100 years. Researchers sorted participants into cohorts using their self-reported clinical history. Among Cohort 3 donors, those recovered had two negative PCRs, clearance, or symptom resolution. Assay used: immunoSEQ multiplex PCR; TCRdb lists only in-frame clones, some missing. The sample holds 150,000 to 250,000 clones, 80% to 90% seen once. This sequence originates from a man aged 35-49 years who had recovered from COVID-19. The sample consisted of PBMCs or T cells enriched from blood (not recorded which).

The CDR3 nucleotides read TGTGCCAGAAGCTTGAACTCAACTCGGGCTTTCTTT. This gives the protein CARSLNSTRAFF. The V call is TRBV5-3, the J call TRBJ1-1; D is unresolved. TRBV5-3 is an ORF, and what it does is uncertain. The germline V and J ends were trimmed by 1 base and 11 bases, with 12 bases remaining between them. This CDR3 spans 12 amino acids.